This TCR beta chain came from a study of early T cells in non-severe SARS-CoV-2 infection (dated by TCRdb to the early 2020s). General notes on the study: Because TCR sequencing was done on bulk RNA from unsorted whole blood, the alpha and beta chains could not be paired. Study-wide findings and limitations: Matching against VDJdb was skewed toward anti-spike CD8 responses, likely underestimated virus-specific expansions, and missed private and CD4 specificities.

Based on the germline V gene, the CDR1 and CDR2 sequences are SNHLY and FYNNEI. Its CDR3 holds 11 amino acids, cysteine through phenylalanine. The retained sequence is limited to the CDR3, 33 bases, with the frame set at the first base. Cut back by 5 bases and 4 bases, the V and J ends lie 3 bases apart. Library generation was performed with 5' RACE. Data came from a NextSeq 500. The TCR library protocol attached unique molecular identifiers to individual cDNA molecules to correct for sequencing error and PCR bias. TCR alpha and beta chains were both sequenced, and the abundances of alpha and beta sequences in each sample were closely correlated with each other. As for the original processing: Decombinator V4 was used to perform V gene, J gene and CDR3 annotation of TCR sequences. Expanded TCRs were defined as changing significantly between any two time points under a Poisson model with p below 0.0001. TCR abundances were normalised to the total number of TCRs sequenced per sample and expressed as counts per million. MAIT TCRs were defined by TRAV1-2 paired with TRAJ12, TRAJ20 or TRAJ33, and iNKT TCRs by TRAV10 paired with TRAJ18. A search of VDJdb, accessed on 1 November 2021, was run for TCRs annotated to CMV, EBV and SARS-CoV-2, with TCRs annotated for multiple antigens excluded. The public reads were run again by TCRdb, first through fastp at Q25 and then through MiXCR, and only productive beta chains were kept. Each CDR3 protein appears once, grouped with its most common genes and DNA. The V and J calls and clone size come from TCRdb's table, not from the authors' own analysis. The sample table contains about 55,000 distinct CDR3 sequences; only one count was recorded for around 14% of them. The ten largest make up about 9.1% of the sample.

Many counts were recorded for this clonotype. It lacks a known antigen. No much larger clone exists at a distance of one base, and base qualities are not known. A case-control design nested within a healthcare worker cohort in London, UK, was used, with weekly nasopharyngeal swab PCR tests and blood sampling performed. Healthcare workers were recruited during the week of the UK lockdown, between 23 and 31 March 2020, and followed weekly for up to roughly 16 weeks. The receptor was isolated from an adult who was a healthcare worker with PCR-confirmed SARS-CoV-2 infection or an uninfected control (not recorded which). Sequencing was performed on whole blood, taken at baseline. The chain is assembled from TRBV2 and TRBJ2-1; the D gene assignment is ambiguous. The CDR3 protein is CASSYYNEQFF. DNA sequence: TGTGCCAGCAGTTATTACAATGAGCAGTTCTTC.